The 15 T cell receptor beta chains reported below all come from one sample, sequenced in a study of blood T cell repertoires in COVID-19. Here immunoSEQ multiplex PCR was the method, and the copy in TCRdb shows in-frame clones only, minus some. This sample has approximately 91,000 clones, with roughly three quarters found just once. The source material was peripheral blood. These receptors all stem from a woman older than 75 with acute or convalescent COVID-19.

The chain couples TRBV27 to TRBJ2-7; D may be TRBD1 (6 bases). Trimming took off 3 bases at V and 3 bases at J, with 12 bases between the two ends. This CDR3 has 14 residues. Germline loops: CDR1 MNHEY, CDR2 SMNVEV (reference sequence). The CDR3 sequence is CASSFTGLGYEQYF. The DNA of the CDR3 is TGTGCCAGCAGTTTCACAGGGTTGGGCTACGAGCAGTACTTC.

The V gene is TRBV11-3, the J gene TRBJ2-5; TRBD2 might be the D (7 bases). Trimming took off 6 bases at V and 4 bases at J, with 12 bases between the two ends. The CDR3 runs 13 residues. Looked up from germline, CDR1 is SGHNT and CDR2 is YENEEA. CDR3 coding DNA: TGTGCCAGCAGGAAGGGGGGGGGAGAGACCCAGTACTTC. Translation gives CASRKGGGETQYF. The entire variable domain, with the rest obtained from reference TRBV11-3 and TRBJ2-5, is as follows: EAGVVQSPRYKIIEKKQPVAFWCNPISGHNTLYWYLQNLGQGPELLIRYENEEAVDDSQLPKDRFSAERLKGVDSTLKIQPAELGDSAVYLCASRKGGGETQYFGPGTRLLVL.

V gene TRBV30 combines with J gene TRBJ2-1, with 11 bases matching TRBD2. The CDR3 spans 15 residues. J lost 1 base, V lost 1 base, and 0 bases had no gene match. Per germline, CDR1 GTSNPN and CDR2 SVGIG (reference sequence). The CDR3 loop is CAWSGLAGSYNEQFF. DNA for the CDR3: TGTGCCTGGAGTGGACTAGCGGGATCCTACAATGAGCAGTTCTTC. The entire variable domain, with the rest obtained from reference TRBV30 and TRBJ2-1, is as follows: SQTIHQWPATLVQPVGSPLSLECTVEGTSNPNLYWYRQAAGRGLQLLFYSVGIGQISSEVPQNLSASRPQDRQFILSSKKLLLSDSGFYLCAWSGLAGSYNEQFFGPGTRLTVL.

The chain carries TRBV5-1 and TRBJ2-3; 9 positions agree with TRBD1. Looked up from germline, CDR1 is SGHRS and CDR2 is YFSETQ. J lost 2 bases, V lost 0 bases, and 7 bases had no gene match. The CDR3 consists of 17 residues. The CDR3 protein is CASSLAPGTGSTDTQYF. The CDR3 DNA is TGCGCCAGCAGCTTGGCCCCCGGGACAGGGTCCACAGATACGCAGTATTTT.

The chain uses TRBV5-4 and TRBJ2-5, with 9 nucleotides matching TRBD1. V lost 1 base and J lost 12; bases outside the gene matches: 4. CDR1 SGHNT and CDR2 YYREEE come from the germline V gene (reference sequence). CDR3 length: 12 residues. The CDR3, as DNA: TGTGCCAGCAGCTTGAACCGGGACAGGGAGTACTTC. It yields the protein CASSLNRDREYF. Full variable domain (rest looked up from reference TRBV5-4 and TRBJ2-5): ETGVTQSPTHLIKTRGQQVTLRCSSQSGHNTVSWYQQALGQGPQFIFQYYREEENGRGNFPPRFSGLQFPNYSSELNVNALELDDSALYLCASSLNRDREYFGPGTRLLVL.

The V gene is TRBV2, the J gene TRBJ1-2; the D gene is possibly TRBD1 (5 bases). V was pared by 6 bases and J by 2 bases, with 13 bases between. The CDR3 extends over 14 amino acids. Germline CDR1 SNHLY, CDR2 FYNNEI. In DNA, the CDR3 is TGTGCCAGCAGCACCCCGGGACTCAACTATGGCTACACCTTC. This encodes CASSTPGLNYGYTF.

The chain links TRBV30 to TRBJ1-2; tentative D call: TRBD1 (6 bases). Germline V gives CDR1 GTSNPN, CDR2 SVGIG (reference sequence). This CDR3 is built from 13 residues. The germline V and J ends were trimmed by 5 bases and 5 bases, with 15 bases remaining between them. This CDR3 is CAWEPGQGYGYTF. The DNA for the CDR3 is TGTGCCTGGGAGCCTGGGCAGGGGTATGGCTACACCTTC.

The rearrangement uses TRBV29-1 and TRBJ1-3, with D unclear. CDR3 length: 17 residues. The V gene lost 4 bases and the J gene lost 4 bases, with 23 bases spanning the gap. Per the germline V gene, CDR1 is SQVTM and CDR2 is ANQGSEA. CDR3 region: CSVGPKGVKSFGNTIYF. The CDR3 DNA sequence: TGCAGCGTTGGTCCAAAGGGAGTGAAATCTTTCGGAAACACCATATATTTT.

The CDR3 sequence is CASSLGLAVYNEQFF. The CDR3 nucleotides are TGTGCCAGCAGTCTGGGACTAGCGGTTTACAATGAGCAGTTCTTC. The chain is built from TRBV6-6 and TRBJ2-1, with 11 bases lining up with TRBD2. The CDR3 loop spans 15 amino acids. CDR1 MNHNY and CDR2 SVGAGI come from the germline V gene (reference sequence). Trimming at V came to 5 bases and at J to 4 bases, leaving 4 bases not matched to a gene.

This clone appeared once. For the CDR3, the DNA is TGTGCCACCAGTGATTCGGGAATGGATACGCAGTATTTT. Protein: CATSDSGMDTQYF. This chain connects TRBV24-1 to TRBJ2-3, with D possibly being TRBD2 (5 bases). The CDR3 spans 13 residues. Trimming shortened V by 2 bases and J by 6 bases, and 8 bases separated the two germline ends. CDR1 and CDR2 from the germline V gene are KGHDR and SFDVKD.

As to this clone: This specimen includes other DNA sequences encoding the same CDR3. The rearrangement uses TRBV7-2 and TRBJ1-1; D unresolved. The CDR3 has 13 residues. V was cut by 1 base and J by 1 base, with 4 bases left in between. The germline CDR1 and CDR2 sequences are SGHTA and FQGNSA. The CDR3 loop is CASSLDRNTEAFF. The CDR3 nucleotides read TGTGCCAGCAGCTTAGACAGGAACACTGAAGCTTTCTTT.

V gene TRBV9 combines with J gene TRBJ1-2; 9 nucleotides agree with TRBD1. CDR1 SGDLS and CDR2 YYNGEE come from the germline V gene. The V and J ends lost 0 bases and 7 bases, in that order; junction bases with no gene match: 4. There are 14 residues in the CDR3. The CDR3 DNA is TGTGCCAGCAGCGTAGGGCGACAGGGGGGTGGCTACACCTTC. It specifies CASSVGRQGGGYTF.

The chain recombines TRBV6-5 with TRBJ1-6; possible D gene TRBD1, 6 bases. V was trimmed by 6 bases and J by 0 bases, leaving 9 bases between them. The CDR3 is 15 amino acids. The germline V gene has CDR1 MNHEY and CDR2 SVGAGI. DNA of the CDR3: TGTGCCAGCAGAAAGGACAGCTCCTATAATTCACCCCTCCACTTT. This gives the protein CASRKDSSYNSPLHF.

The rearrangement joins TRBV2 to TRBJ1-5, with 8 bases that match TRBD1. CDR3 size: 15 residues. With V trimmed by 6 bases and J by 5 bases, 9 bases remained unmatched. CDR1 is SNHLY, CDR2 FYNNEI, per germline. The CDR3 loop reads CASRPTRGRYQPQHF. The DNA for the CDR3 is TGTGCCAGCAGACCCACCAGGGGGCGATATCAGCCCCAGCATTTT.

This clone has more than one count but fewer than ten. The chain recombines TRBV18 with TRBJ2-7; TRBD1 matches at 8 bases. The germline V gene encodes CDR1 KGHSH and CDR2 LQKENI. With V trimmed by 5 bases and J by 6 bases, 9 bases remained unmatched. This CDR3 region has 14 residues. CDR3 sequence (DNA): TGTGCCAGCTCAGGACAGGGTCTAGGGGTCGAGCAGTACTTC. It translates to CASSGQGLGVEQYF.